Listed below are T cell receptor beta chains from one sample, sequenced in a study of vaccination effects on CD4 cells after COVID-19. Assay used: immunoSEQ multiplex PCR; TCRdb lists only in-frame clones, some missing. The sample shows some 68,000 clones, 80% of them seen only once. These receptors are not linked to any known antigen. Sequencing used CD4+ T cells from PBMCs cultured with SARS-CoV-2 spike peptides, obtained before COVID-19 vaccination. These receptors were collected from a human donor who received a COVID-19 vaccine. The CDR3 runs from the conserved cysteine through the conserved F or W. D genes are given only for firm matches. Where a row states a size, it is once, few, many or the class of an expanded clone; other rows omit it.

TRBJ1-1,-,TRBV2,-,15,CASSELRQVNTEAFF,TGTGCCAGCAGTGAGTTAAGGCAGGTAAACACTGAAGCTTTCTTT
TRBJ1-1,-,TRBV5-1,-,14,CASSSYRGKTEAFF,TGCGCCAGCAGCTCGTATAGGGGGAAGACTGAAGCTTTCTTT
TRBJ1-5,-,TRBV7-2,-,13,CASSRQGNQPQHF,TGTGCCAGCAGCCGACAGGGCAATCAGCCCCAGCATTTT
TRBJ1-3,-,TRBV19,-,16,CASSSQGRSSGNTIYF,TGTGCCAGTAGTTCACAGGGACGCTCCTCTGGAAACACCATATATTTT
TRBJ2-5,-,TRBV5-1,TRBD1,14,CASSPGTVQETQYF,TGCGCCAGCAGCCCAGGGACAGTTCAAGAGACCCAGTACTTC
TRBJ1-5,-,TRBV7-2,-,15,CASSSDPFGNQPQHF,TGTGCCAGCAGCTCAGATCCTTTCGGCAATCAGCCCCAGCATTTT
TRBJ2-6,-,TRBV5-6,TRBD1,15,CASRFTGVGANVLTF,TGTGCCAGCAGATTTACAGGGGTCGGGGCCAACGTCCTGACTTTC
TRBJ1-2,-,TRBV14,-,13,CASSQTGTYGYTF,TGTGCCAGCAGCCAAACAGGAACTTATGGCTACACCTTC
TRBJ2-2,-,TRBV14,-,13,CASRIRGAGELFF,TGTGCCAGCAGAATAAGGGGTGCCGGGGAGCTGTTTTTT
TRBJ1-5,-,TRBV7-8,TRBD1,17,CASSSLAGTGRNQPQHF,TGTGCCAGCAGCTCGTTGGCGGGGACAGGGCGAAATCAGCCCCAGCATTTT
TRBJ2-3,-,TRBV9,TRBD1,18,CASSADIGDRGRGDTQYF,TGTGCCAGCAGCGCCGACATCGGGGACAGGGGGCGGGGAGATACGCAGTATTTT
TRBJ1-6,-,TRBV6-6,-,15,CASSYSERNNSPLHF,TGTGCCAGCAGTTACTCAGAACGGAATAATTCACCCCTCCACTTT
TRBJ2-5,-,TRBV14,TRBD2,13,CASRQTSGGPKYF,TGTGCCAGCAGGCAGACTAGCGGGGGGCCTAAGTACTTC
TRBJ2-3,-,TRBV2,TRBD2,18,CASSEGTAAGGHTDTQYF,TGTGCCAGCAGTGAGGGGACGGCAGCGGGGGGACACACAGATACGCAGTATTTT
TRBJ2-5,-,TRBV2,-,15,CASSGAAQGGETQYF,TGTGCCAGCAGTGGGGCGGCACAGGGAGGGGAGACCCAGTACTTC
TRBJ2-3,-,TRBV9,TRBD2,16,CASSPPGAGTGDTQYF,TGTGCCAGCAGCCCACCGGGAGCGGGGACTGGGGATACGCAGTATTTT
TRBJ2-5,-,TRBV11-2,TRBD2,17,CASSFSSGGTTRETQYF,TGTGCCAGCAGCTTTAGTAGCGGGGGCACTACCAGGGAGACCCAGTACTTC
TRBJ2-3,-,TRBV5-4,-,16,CASSLGGGVSTDTQYF,TGTGCCAGCAGCCTGGGTGGGGGAGTGAGCACAGATACGCAGTATTTT
TRBJ1-2,-,TRBV24-1,-,11,CATSRTVGYTF,TGTGCCACCAGTCGGACGGTGGGCTACACCTTC
TRBJ1-3,-,TRBV7-8,-,16,CASSLDLGGSGNTIYF,TGTGCCAGCAGCTTAGACCTCGGGGGGTCTGGAAACACCATATATTTT
TRBJ1-6,once,TRBV10-2,-,16,CASSESKQNINSPLHF,TGCGCCAGCAGTGAGTCGAAACAGAACATTAATTCACCCCTCCACTTT
TRBJ2-2,once,TRBV21-1,-,16,CASSYLEGAQAGELFF,TGTGCCAGCAGCTACCTCGAGGGGGCGCAGGCCGGGGAGCTGTTTTTT
TRBJ1-2,-,TRBV12-5,-,17,CASGLVQGDQYNYGYTF,TGTGCTAGTGGTTTGGTACAAGGGGACCAATATAACTATGGCTACACCTTC
TRBJ1-2,-,TRBV7-2,TRBD1,16,CASSLAGTGGYYGYTF,TGTGCCAGCAGCTTAGCCGGGACAGGGGGATACTATGGCTACACCTTC
TRBJ1-4,-,TRBV5-1,-,14,CASSLDRAYEKLFF,TGCGCCAGCAGCTTGGACAGGGCGTATGAAAAACTGTTTTTT
TRBJ2-1,-,TRBV6-5,TRBD1,14,CASRRDRAYNEQFF,TGTGCCAGCAGGAGGGACAGGGCCTACAATGAGCAGTTCTTC
TRBJ1-2,-,TRBV19,-,12,CASSIKFYGYTF,TGTGCCAGTAGTATCAAGTTTTATGGCTACACCTTC
TRBJ2-2,-,TRBV7-2,-,12,CASSSDAPELFF,TGTGCCAGCAGCTCAGATGCACCGGAGCTGTTTTTT
TRBJ1-6,few,TRBV6-5,-,14,CASRPGVHFSPLHF,TGTGCCAGCAGGCCCGGGGTCCATTTTTCACCCCTCCACTTT
TRBJ2-2,-,TRBV6-6,TRBD1,17,CASSRGTGGLNTGELFF,TGTGCCAGCAGTCGCGGGACAGGGGGCTTGAACACCGGGGAGCTGTTTTTT
TRBJ2-5,-,TRBV4-1,TRBD2,17,CASSRTSGGAGQETQYF,TGCGCCAGCAGCCGCACTAGCGGGGGGGCGGGGCAAGAGACCCAGTACTTC
TRBJ2-2,-,TRBV12-3/TRBV12-4,-,12,CASSFLQGALFF,TGTGCCAGCAGTTTTTTGCAGGGAGCGCTGTTTTTT
TRBJ1-6,-,TRBV9,-,14,CASSVAQDPSPLHF,TGTGCCAGCAGCGTAGCCCAGGACCCATCACCCCTCCACTTT
TRBJ1-4,-,TRBV7-9,-,15,CASSLVPTTNEKLFF,TGTGCCAGCAGCTTAGTTCCGACAACTAATGAAAAACTGTTTTTT
TRBJ1-5,-,TRBV30,-,13,CAWSGSENQPQHF,TGTGCCTGGTCGGGGTCAGAGAATCAGCCCCAGCATTTT
TRBJ2-5,-,TRBV6-6,-,13,CASSSGFEETQYF,TGTGCCAGCAGTTCAGGGTTCGAGGAGACCCAGTACTTC
TRBJ2-2,few,TRBV19,TRBD2,17,CASSKRTSGGPTGELFF,TGTGCCAGTAGCAAACGGACTAGCGGGGGGCCAACCGGGGAGCTGTTTTTT
TRBJ1-4,few,TRBV5-1,-,14,CASRVQSSNEKLFF,TGCGCCAGCAGAGTACAGAGCTCTAATGAAAAACTGTTTTTT
TRBJ2-1,-,TRBV19,-,13,CASSRTVYNEQFF,TGTGCCAGTAGTAGAACAGTCTACAATGAGCAGTTCTTC
TRBJ1-2,-,TRBV7-2,TRBD1,15,CASSPSGQGVRGYTF,TGTGCCAGCAGCCCCTCGGGACAGGGGGTTCGTGGCTACACCTTC
TRBJ1-5,few,TRBV19,-,13,CASSIQLNQPQHF,TGTGCCAGTAGTATACAGCTCAATCAGCCCCAGCATTTT
TRBJ1-2,-,TRBV6-1,TRBD1,17,CASSARPGTGARSGYTF,TGTGCCAGCAGTGCCCGACCCGGGACAGGGGCCCGTAGTGGCTACACCTTC
TRBJ1-6,-,TRBV9,TRBD1,15,CASSVGAQGGSPLHF,TGTGCCAGCAGCGTGGGGGCACAGGGGGGTTCACCCCTCCACTTT
TRBJ1-5,-,TRBV27,-,15,CASSLSGGGNQPQHF,TGTGCCAGCAGTTTGTCCGGGGGCGGCAATCAGCCCCAGCATTTT
TRBJ2-3,-,TRBV2,TRBD2,16,CASSLGLAGFTDTQYF,TGTGCCAGCAGCCTGGGACTAGCGGGGTTCACAGATACGCAGTATTTT
TRBJ1-2,once,TRBV7-2,-,13,CASSPGQSYGYTF,TGTGCCAGCAGCCCGGGACAATCCTATGGCTACACCTTC
TRBJ1-1,once,TRBV2,TRBD1,15,CASIRLNRGKDEAFF,TGTGCCAGCATTCGACTTAACAGGGGAAAGGATGAAGCTTTCTTT
TRBJ1-6,-,TRBV13,-,14,CASSLGRPNSPLHF,TGTGCCAGCAGCTTGGGCAGGCCTAATTCACCCCTCCACTTT
TRBJ2-5,-,TRBV6-5,TRBD1,14,CASLQPGGLETQYF,TGTGCCAGCCTTCAGCCAGGGGGATTAGAGACCCAGTACTTC
TRBJ1-3,-,TRBV10-3,TRBD1,16,CAISSGTVISGNTIYF,TGTGCCATCAGTTCTGGGACAGTGATCTCTGGAAACACCATATATTTT
TRBJ2-2,-,TRBV4-3,-,16,CASSLPAGPFSGELFF,TGCGCCAGCAGCCTTCCAGCCGGGCCGTTCTCCGGGGAGCTGTTTTTT
TRBJ1-6,-,TRBV30,TRBD1,17,CAWSSSRSDRGGSPLHF,TGTGCCTGGAGTAGCTCTCGCTCAGACAGGGGAGGGTCACCCCTCCACTTT
TRBJ1-6,-,TRBV5-6,-,15,CASSRLTNVNSPLHF,TGTGCCAGCAGCAGACTAACGAACGTTAATTCACCCCTCCACTTT
TRBJ2-2,-,TRBV7-3,-,15,CASSPKGGYTGELFF,TGTGCCAGCAGCCCCAAGGGCGGGTATACCGGGGAGCTGTTTTTT